A selection of T cell receptor beta chains follows, all from one sample in a study of T cell responses to AZD1222 COVID-19 vaccine. Repertoires were generated with immunoSEQ multiplex PCR, while TCRdb's copy carries only in-frame clones and drops some. The profile covers about 180,000 clones, with around 88% appearing a single time and under 14% taken by the ten largest. The sample in question was peripheral blood, obtained 28 days after the second AZD1222 dose. These receptors were taken from an adult who received the AZD1222 COVID-19 vaccine. The CDR3 runs from the conserved cysteine through the conserved F or W. Each record gives: clone size, V gene, J gene, D gene, CDR3 DNA, CDR3 protein. A D gene is named only where the DNA matches it firmly. Expanded clones get a size class; other rows say once, few or many, or leave the size out.

clone_size: .
v_call: TRBV5-1
j_call: TRBJ1-1
d_call: .
cdr3_nt: TGCGCCAGCAGGGAAAACAGGATGAACACTGAAGCTTTCTTT
cdr3_aa: CASRENRMNTEAFF

clone_size: .
v_call: TRBV5-4
j_call: TRBJ2-5
d_call: .
cdr3_nt: TGTGCCAGCAGCTTGGGAGCATACCAAGAGACCCAGTACTTC
cdr3_aa: CASSLGAYQETQYF

clone_size: .
v_call: TRBV30
j_call: TRBJ1-4
d_call: .
cdr3_nt: TGTGCCGGACGCCAAGGGGGTAATGAAAAACTGTTTTTT
cdr3_aa: CAGRQGGNEKLFF

clone_size: .
v_call: TRBV19
j_call: TRBJ1-1
d_call: .
cdr3_nt: TGTGCCAGTAGTATAGGGTCCTCGTCTGAAGCTTTCTTT
cdr3_aa: CASSIGSSSEAFF

clone_size: .
v_call: TRBV7-2
j_call: TRBJ2-5
d_call: TRBD1
cdr3_nt: TGTGCCAGCAGCCCTCCAGGACAGGGGTCAGAGACCCAGTACTTC
cdr3_aa: CASSPPGQGSETQYF

clone_size: once
v_call: TRBV6-5
j_call: TRBJ1-2
d_call: TRBD1
cdr3_nt: TGTGCCAGCAGTTACCCGGGACAGGGGATCTATGGCTACACCTTC
cdr3_aa: CASSYPGQGIYGYTF

clone_size: .
v_call: TRBV7-2
j_call: TRBJ2-7
d_call: .
cdr3_nt: TGTGCCAGCAGCTCGCAAGGCAGCCACGAGCAGTACTTC
cdr3_aa: CASSSQGSHEQYF

clone_size: .
v_call: TRBV7-8
j_call: TRBJ2-2
d_call: TRBD2
cdr3_nt: TGTGCCAGCAGCTCCCGCCGGGGGGTCGGGGAGCTGTTTTTT
cdr3_aa: CASSSRRGVGELFF

clone_size: .
v_call: TRBV7-8
j_call: TRBJ2-2
d_call: .
cdr3_nt: TGTGCCAGCAGCTCCGATCATAACACCGGGGAGCTGTTTTTT
cdr3_aa: CASSSDHNTGELFF

clone_size: .
v_call: TRBV7-2
j_call: TRBJ2-3
d_call: TRBD2
cdr3_nt: TGTGCCAGCAGCCCAGGACTAGCGGGGATCCGCGCTACGCAGTATTTT
cdr3_aa: CASSPGLAGIRATQYF

clone_size: .
v_call: TRBV21-1
j_call: TRBJ2-7
d_call: .
cdr3_nt: TGTGCCAGCAGCAATTCAAGGCGGTCCTACGAGCAGTACTTC
cdr3_aa: CASSNSRRSYEQYF

clone_size: once
v_call: TRBV7-3
j_call: TRBJ2-5
d_call: TRBD2
cdr3_nt: TGTGCCAGCAGCTTAGGGGCTAGCGGAGGGGAGACCCAGTACTTC
cdr3_aa: CASSLGASGGETQYF

clone_size: .
v_call: TRBV4-2
j_call: TRBJ1-1
d_call: TRBD1
cdr3_nt: TGTGCCAGCAGCCAAGATAACAGGGGGAACACTGAAGCTTTCTTT
cdr3_aa: CASSQDNRGNTEAFF

clone_size: .
v_call: TRBV15
j_call: TRBJ1-5
d_call: TRBD1
cdr3_nt: TGTGCCACCAGCAGAACCGACAGGGGGGAATATAGCAATCAGCCCCAGCATTTT
cdr3_aa: CATSRTDRGEYSNQPQHF

clone_size: .
v_call: TRBV6-1
j_call: TRBJ2-7
d_call: TRBD2
cdr3_nt: TGTGCCAGCGGGACTACCTCATACGAGCAGTACTTC
cdr3_aa: CASGTTSYEQYF

clone_size: once
v_call: TRBV30
j_call: TRBJ2-3
d_call: .
cdr3_nt: TGTGCCTGGGAGACAGACACAGATACGCAGTATTTT
cdr3_aa: CAWETDTDTQYF

clone_size: .
v_call: TRBV18
j_call: TRBJ1-5
d_call: .
cdr3_nt: TGTGCCAGCTCACAAGACGTGGGCAATCAGCCCCAGCATTTT
cdr3_aa: CASSQDVGNQPQHF

clone_size: .
v_call: TRBV3-1/TRBV3-2
j_call: TRBJ1-1
d_call: TRBD1
cdr3_nt: TGTGCCAGCAGCCAGCCAGGGGAGACAGGGGGCCTTTTAGGCACTGAAGCTTTCTTT
cdr3_aa: CASSQPGETGGLLGTEAFF

clone_size: .
v_call: TRBV24-1
j_call: TRBJ2-7
d_call: .
cdr3_nt: TGTGCCACCAGTGACCCAGGTGTTGGATACGAGCAGTACTTC
cdr3_aa: CATSDPGVGYEQYF

clone_size: .
v_call: TRBV4-2
j_call: TRBJ2-7
d_call: TRBD1
cdr3_nt: TGTGCCAGCAGCCACCTAACCGGGACAGGGGACGAGCAGTACTTC
cdr3_aa: CASSHLTGTGDEQYF

clone_size: .
v_call: TRBV6-2/TRBV6-3
j_call: TRBJ2-3
d_call: .
cdr3_nt: TGTGCCAGCAGTTACAGGGTTGCAGATACGCAGTATTTT
cdr3_aa: CASSYRVADTQYF

clone_size: .
v_call: TRBV3-1/TRBV3-2
j_call: TRBJ1-1
d_call: .
cdr3_nt: TGTGCCAGCAGCCCTTCCCTGGACACTGAAGCTTTCTTT
cdr3_aa: CASSPSLDTEAFF

clone_size: .
v_call: TRBV30
j_call: TRBJ2-3
d_call: TRBD1
cdr3_nt: TGTGCCTGGAGTCGGCAGGGGGCGTCAGATACGCAGTATTTT
cdr3_aa: CAWSRQGASDTQYF

clone_size: .
v_call: TRBV24-1
j_call: TRBJ1-1
d_call: .
cdr3_nt: TGTGCCACCAGTGAGCCCACAGGGCCGATGAACACTGAAGCTTTCTTT
cdr3_aa: CATSEPTGPMNTEAFF

clone_size: .
v_call: TRBV29-1
j_call: TRBJ1-1
d_call: .
cdr3_nt: TGCAGCGTTGAGAAGGGAGTGAACACTGAAGCTTTCTTT
cdr3_aa: CSVEKGVNTEAFF

clone_size: .
v_call: TRBV5-6
j_call: TRBJ2-1
d_call: .
cdr3_nt: TGTGCCAGCAGCTCCGTCAGGTCAAGCTCCTACAATGAGCAGTTCTTC
cdr3_aa: CASSSVRSSSYNEQFF

clone_size: .
v_call: TRBV11-2
j_call: TRBJ1-2
d_call: .
cdr3_nt: TGTGCCAGCAGCCCCGACCGAGAACCTTGGAATGGCTACACCTTC
cdr3_aa: CASSPDREPWNGYTF

clone_size: .
v_call: TRBV13
j_call: TRBJ2-2
d_call: TRBD1
cdr3_nt: TGTGCCAGCATCCCCGGCAGGGGGAGAACCGGGGAGCTGTTTTTT
cdr3_aa: CASIPGRGRTGELFF

clone_size: .
v_call: TRBV19
j_call: TRBJ2-7
d_call: TRBD1
cdr3_nt: TGTGCCAGTAGTATGAGGGACAGGGGATACGAGCAGTACTTC
cdr3_aa: CASSMRDRGYEQYF

clone_size: .
v_call: TRBV27
j_call: TRBJ2-1
d_call: TRBD2
cdr3_nt: TGTGCCAGCAGTTTTTGGGGACTAGGGGCTGAGCAGTTCTTC
cdr3_aa: CASSFWGLGAEQFF

clone_size: .
v_call: TRBV7-9
j_call: TRBJ2-7
d_call: .
cdr3_nt: TGTGCCAGCAGCTACCCGGGACAAGACGAGCAGTACTTC
cdr3_aa: CASSYPGQDEQYF